Below are 3 T cell receptor beta chains sequenced from a single sample in a study of cytomegalovirus exposure and HLA in healthy donors. The PCR had 60 Vbeta and 13 Jbeta primers. The repertoire was sequenced with immunoSEQ multiplex PCR; TCRdb's copy has only in-frame clones and lacks some. The table lists some 140,000 clones, 70% to 85% of them singletons. Sequenced: PBMCs. All receptors come from a woman between 45 and 65 years old in good health and CMV-seropositive.

The chain uses TRBV7-3 and TRBJ1-6; no reliable D call. CDR3 length: 13 residues. Per germline, CDR1 SGHTA and CDR2 FQGTGA. V gave up 4 bases and J gave up 7 bases, with 8 bases separating them. This chain's CDR3 is CASSSARNSPLHF. DNA for the CDR3: TGTGCCAGCAGCTCGGCGAGGAATTCACCCCTCCACTTT.

This chain uses TRBV25-1 with TRBJ1-2; TRBD1 aligns across 8 bases. V was clipped by 4 bases and J by 4 bases; unmatched bases: 5. Germline CDR1 is MGHDK and CDR2 is SYGVNS. The CDR3 has 14 residues. In DNA form, the CDR3 reads TGTGCCAGCAGTGCCGGACAGGGAGTCTATGGCTACACCTTC. Protein sequence: CASSAGQGVYGYTF.

The gene calls are TRBV29-1 and TRBJ2-1; possible D gene TRBD1, 6 bases. V dropped 4 bases and J dropped 1 base, with 11 bases sitting between them. This CDR3 comprises 14 residues. CDR1 SQVTM and CDR2 ANQGSEA come from the germline V gene. In nucleotides, the CDR3 is TGCAGCGTTGGAAAGACAGGATCCTACAATGAGCAGTTCTTC. Its protein is CSVGKTGSYNEQFF.